The 25 T cell receptor beta chains below were found in one sample sequenced in a study of T cells in Graves' hyperthyroidism and ophthalmopathy. TCR beta CDR3 regions were amplified from RNA transcripts. HTBI primers were employed in a first-round RT-PCR of the TCR CDR3. TCRdb redid the calling of the multiplex PCR reads with MiXCR, one entry per CDR3 protein. The profile shows about 260,000 distinct CDR3 sequences, over 15% of them singletons. Sequenced material: blood. The receptors originated from a woman under 30 with Graves' ophthalmopathy.

This clonotype appeared many times. The J gene is TRBJ1-2, the V gene TRBV6-1; the D is unclear. V was pared by 2 bases and J by 7 bases, with 11 bases between. Germline V gene sequence: CDR1 MNHNS, CDR2 SASEGT. The CDR3 is 13 amino acids. The CDR3 DNA reads as TGTGCCAGCAGTGAAAGTGGGTGGCGTGGCTACACCTTC. Protein product: CASSESGWRGYTF.

This clonotype was found many times. The chain recombines TRBV7-9 with TRBJ2-1; 8 nucleotides match TRBD2. The CDR3 has 16 amino acids. CDR1 is SEHNR and CDR2 is FQNEAQ in the germline V gene (reference sequence). The trim removed 7 bases at V and 5 bases at J, leaving 13 bases unmatched. The CDR3: CASKRPGGGPDNEQFF. The CDR3 DNA sequence: TGTGCCAGCAAAAGGCCGGGGGGGGGCCCGGACAATGAGCAGTTCTTC.

This clonotype appeared a few times. The chain employs TRBV3-1 and TRBJ1-3; D unresolved. V was trimmed by 3 bases and J by 8 bases, leaving 8 bases between them. There are 12 residues in the CDR3. Germline V lookup: CDR1 LGHDT, CDR2 YNNKEL (reference sequence). CDR3 protein: CASSHQEDTIYF. The CDR3 DNA reads as TGTGCCAGCAGCCACCAAGAGGACACCATATATTTT.

This clonotype was seen only a few times. The rearrangement joins TRBV20-1 to TRBJ1-6; 7 bases fit TRBD1. From germline, CDR1 is DFQATT and CDR2 SNEGSKA (reference sequence). CDR3 length equals 15 residues. Trimming took 2 bases from V and 7 from J; bases not matched to a gene: 8. CDR3 in DNA: TGCAGTGCTAGACCTCCGGGACAGCAGAATTCACCCCTCCACTTT. Protein: CSARPPGQQNSPLHF.

Ten or more counts support this clonotype. The chain links TRBV2 to TRBJ2-5, with D possibly being TRBD1 or TRBD2 (5 bases each). V shed 3 bases and J shed 5 bases, with 16 bases lying between them. The germline CDR1 and CDR2 sequences are SNHLY and FYNNEI. CDR3 length equals 15 residues. CDR3 DNA sequence: TGTGCCAGCAGTGACCAGGGAGACGAAACCGAGACCCAGTACTTC. As protein: CASSDQGDETETQYF.

This clonotype was seen ten or more times. V is TRBV29-1 and J is TRBJ2-2, with unresolved D. The germline V gene encodes CDR1 SQVTM and CDR2 ANQGSEA. V shed 4 bases and J shed 0 bases, with 12 bases lying between them. The CDR3 loop spans 15 amino acids. CDR3 loop: CSVGFGLANTGELFF. CDR3 sequence (DNA): TGCAGCGTTGGATTCGGTCTAGCGAACACCGGGGAGCTGTTTTTT.

A few counts support this clonotype. At one end, the junction sequence differs from germline, possibly due to a read error. The chain recombines TRBV28 with TRBJ1-3; D is undetermined. The V gene's germline CDR1 is MDHEN and CDR2 SYDVKM. This CDR3 comprises 15 residues. CDR3 protein: CASIGPKRSGNTMYF. The CDR3 DNA sequence: TGTGCCAGCATTGGCCCGAAGCGCTCTGGAAACACCATGTATTTT. Combining the CDR3 with reference TRBV28 and TRBJ1-3 gives the whole variable domain DVKVTQSSRYLVKRTGEKVFLECVQDMDHENMFWYRQDPGLGLRLIYFSYDVKMKEKGDIPEGYSVSREKKERFSLILESASTNQTSMYLCASIGPKRSGNTMYFGEGSWLTVV.

There are many counts of this clonotype. The genes are TRBV18 and TRBJ1-5, with D unresolved. CDR3 length equals 14 residues. V dropped 4 bases and J dropped 3 bases, with 10 bases sitting between them. Germline V gene data show CDR1 as KGHSH and CDR2 as LQKENI. The CDR3 sequence is CASSQEAVNQPQHF. CDR3 nucleotide sequence: TGTGCCAGCTCACAGGAAGCGGTCAATCAGCCCCAGCATTTT.

The chain carries TRBV4-1 and TRBJ1-2; TRBD1 matches at 10 bases. CDR1 and CDR2 (germline): MGHRA, YSYEKL. CDR3 size: 17 residues. V lost 4 bases and J lost 2; bases outside the gene matches: 10. DNA of the CDR3: TGCGCCAGCAGCCCGGGGTTGATGGGACAGGGGAACTATGGCTACACCTTC. This translates into CASSPGLMGQGNYGYTF.

This clonotype was detected a few times. The V and J genes are TRBV5-4 and TRBJ2-2; 11 bases line up with TRBD2. The CDR3 is 19 amino acids. Germline V CDR1 and CDR2: SGHNT, YYREEE (reference sequence). The ends lost 3 bases at V and 0 bases at J; junction bases unmatched: 10. The CDR3 sequence is CASSSGTSGIYANTGELFF. The DNA for the CDR3 is TGTGCCAGCAGCTCCGGGACTAGCGGAATCTACGCGAACACCGGGGAGCTGTTTTTT.

Ten or more counts support this clonotype. The V call is TRBV2, the J call TRBJ2-2; a possible D gene is TRBD1 (5 bases). CDR1 and CDR2 (germline): SNHLY, FYNNEI. The CDR3 runs to 14 residues. Trimming took 7 bases from V and 1 from J, leaving 10 bases between them. The CDR3 sequence: CASTGQRNTGELFF. The CDR3 DNA reads as TGTGCCAGCACAGGGCAGCGGAACACCGGGGAGCTGTTTTTT. The full variable domain, its missing parts supplied by reference TRBV2 and TRBJ2-2, is EPEVTQTPSHQVTQMGQEVILRCVPISNHLYFYWYRQILGQKVEFLVSFYNNEISEKSEIFDDQFSVERPDGSNFTLKIRSTKLEDSAMYFCASTGQRNTGELFFGEGSRLTVL.

This clonotype occurred many times. The V call is TRBV28, the J call TRBJ2-5; D is ambiguous. Germline V gene data show CDR1 as MDHEN and CDR2 as SYDVKM. The V end was cut by 5 bases, the J end by 5 bases, with 30 bases between. The CDR3 length is 19 residues. In nucleotides, the CDR3 is TGTGCCAGCAGTCCCACAATTCCCCAGCGCCTATTACTCGTGGAGACCCAGTACTTC. Protein sequence: CASSPTIPQRLLLVETQYF.

This clonotype was seen repeatedly, ten times or more. This chain links TRBV20-1 with TRBJ2-1, with 10 bases lining up with TRBD2. CDR1 is DFQATT, CDR2 SNEGSKA, per germline (reference sequence). There are 16 residues in the CDR3. J gave up 3 bases and V 3 bases, and 8 bases lay outside the gene matches. The CDR3 sequence is CSASKASGGFYNEQFF. The CDR3 bases are TGCAGTGCTAGCAAGGCTAGCGGGGGATTCTACAATGAGCAGTTCTTC.

At least ten counts were recorded for this clonotype. The chain is built from TRBV5-1 and TRBJ1-2; D is unclear. CDR1 SGHRS and CDR2 YFSETQ come from the germline V gene. The CDR3 runs to 16 residues. The V gene lost 0 bases and the J gene lost 5 bases, with 17 bases spanning the gap. CDR3 nucleotides: TGCGCCAGCAGCTTGGATGGGCAACCCAAATTATATGGCTACACCTTC. It yields the protein CASSLDGQPKLYGYTF.

There are many counts of this clonotype. This chain links TRBV5-1 with TRBJ2-7, with 9 bases identical to TRBD1. V was clipped by 1 base and J by 4 bases; unmatched bases: 3. This CDR3 region has 14 residues. Germline loops: CDR1 SGHRS, CDR2 YFSETQ. In DNA, the CDR3 is TGCGCCAGCAGCTTGTGGACAGGGGATTACGAGCAGTACTTC. Encoded protein: CASSLWTGDYEQYF.

V and J are TRBV12-3 or TRBV12-4 and TRBJ2-7, with 10 bases aligning to TRBD2. This CDR3 has 13 amino acids. After removal of 5 bases from V and 2 bases from J, the junction contained 0 bases not matched to a gene. CDR3: CASSTSGAYEQYF. The CDR3 region has the DNA TGTGCCAGCAGTACTAGCGGGGCCTACGAGCAGTACTTC.

V usage is TRBV4-1 and J usage is TRBJ2-7; D may be TRBD1 (5 bases). The V end was cut by 0 bases, the J end by 4 bases, with 13 bases between. The CDR3 has 15 amino acids. The germline gives CDR1 MGHRA, CDR2 YSYEKL. The CDR3 region is CASSQEYGRVYEQYF. The DNA of the CDR3 is TGCGCCAGCAGCCAAGAGTACGGCAGGGTTTACGAGCAGTACTTC.

This clonotype was recorded a few times. The gene calls are TRBV6-1 and TRBJ1-6, with 7 nucleotides matching TRBD1. Germline CDR1 MNHNS, CDR2 SASEGT. V shed 1 base and J 4 bases; nucleotides not matched to a gene: 7. CDR3 length equals 17 residues. CDR3 sequence: CASSEDFTGDYNSPLHF. In nucleotides, the CDR3 is TGTGCCAGCAGTGAAGATTTCACAGGGGATTATAATTCACCCCTCCACTTT.

The table lists this clonotype with many counts. The chain uses TRBV14 and TRBJ1-4; 9 bases line up with TRBD1. Germline CDR1 and CDR2: SGHDN and FVKESK. The V gene end was trimmed by 4 bases and the J gene end by 8 bases; junction bases not matched to a gene: 8. The CDR3 sequence is 15 residues long. The DNA of the CDR3 is TGTGCCAGCAGCCGAGGCGGGACAGGGTGGGAAAAACTGTTTTTT. It yields the protein CASSRGGTGWEKLFF.

Many counts were recorded for this clonotype. The chain has TRBV2 and TRBJ2-7; maybe TRBD1 (5 bases). This CDR3 has 13 amino acids. CDR1 is SNHLY and CDR2 is FYNNEI in the germline V gene. V lost 4 bases, J lost 5 bases, and 12 bases lay in between. The CDR3: CASSVQGRNEQYF. The DNA for the CDR3 is TGTGCCAGCAGTGTCCAGGGTCGGAACGAGCAGTACTTC. Using reference TRBV2 and TRBJ2-7 for the parts outside the CDR3, the full variable domain is EPEVTQTPSHQVTQMGQEVILRCVPISNHLYFYWYRQILGQKVEFLVSFYNNEISEKSEIFDDQFSVERPDGSNFTLKIRSTKLEDSAMYFCASSVQGRNEQYFGPGTRLTVT.

This clonotype appeared many times. The V call is TRBV5-8, the J call TRBJ1-2; maybe TRBD1 (5 bases). Trimming left V 4 bases short and J 4 bases short, with 17 bases between. The germline V gene has CDR1 SGHTS and CDR2 YDEGEE. CDR3 length: 15 residues. This chain's CDR3 is CASSPSVGDPYGYTF. As DNA, the CDR3 is TGTGCCAGCAGCCCTTCCGTGGGGGACCCCTATGGCTACACCTTC.

This clonotype has ten or more counts. The chain uses TRBV6-5 and TRBJ1-6; possibly TRBD1 for D (5 bases). CDR3 length equals 15 residues. V lost 0 bases and J lost 7, with 10 bases in between. The germline gives CDR1 MNHEY, CDR2 SVGAGI. Written as DNA, the CDR3 is TGTGCCAGCAGTTACTCATGGGGCAGGAATTCACCCCTCCACTTT. Translated: CASSYSWGRNSPLHF.

The chain recombines TRBV6-1 with TRBJ2-3, with TRBD2 matching 10 bases. Per germline, CDR1 MNHNS and CDR2 SASEGT. The junction had 9 bases not matched to a gene; V was cut back by 5 bases and J by 4 bases. The CDR3 is 16 amino acids. This CDR3 reads CASSTRSGGFSDTQYF. CDR3 DNA: TGTGCCAGCAGTACGCGTAGCGGGGGGTTCTCAGATACGCAGTATTTT.

Remarks on this clonotype: A read error may explain this, as a much larger clone is one base away. The chain uses TRBV12-3 or TRBV12-4 and TRBJ2-3; maybe TRBD2 (5 bases). The V end was cut by 4 bases, the J end by 5 bases, with 10 bases between. CDR3 size: 13 residues. CDR3 DNA: TGTGCCAGCAGTTACATAGGGAGAGATACGCAGTATTTT. Translation: CASSYIGRDTQYF.

This clonotype has at least ten counts. The V call is TRBV7-9, the J call TRBJ2-7; 11 nucleotides align to TRBD1. CDR1 is SEHNR, CDR2 FQNEAQ, per germline (reference sequence). The CDR3 is made up of 15 amino acids. V lost 1 base and J lost 5; bases outside the gene matches: 4. This chain's CDR3 is CASSLVRTGGHEQYF. CDR3 nucleotide sequence: TGTGCCAGCAGCTTAGTGCGGACAGGGGGCCACGAGCAGTACTTC.